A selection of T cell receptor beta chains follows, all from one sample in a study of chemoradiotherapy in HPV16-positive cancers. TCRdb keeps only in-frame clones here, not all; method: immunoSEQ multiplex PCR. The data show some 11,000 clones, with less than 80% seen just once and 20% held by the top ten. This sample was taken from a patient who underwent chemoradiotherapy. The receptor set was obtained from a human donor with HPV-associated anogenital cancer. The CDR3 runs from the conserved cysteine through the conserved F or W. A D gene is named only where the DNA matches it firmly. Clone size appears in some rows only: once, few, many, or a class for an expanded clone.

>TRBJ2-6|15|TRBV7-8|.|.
TGTGCCAGCAGCTTAGGTTCCTCTGGGGCCAACGTCCTGACTTTC
CASSLGSSGANVLTF
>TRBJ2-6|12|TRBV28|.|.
TGTGCCACAAACTCTGGGGCCAACGTCCTGACTTTC
CATNSGANVLTF
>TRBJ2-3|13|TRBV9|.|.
TGTGCCAGCAGCGTAGGGGGCGGAGATACGCAGTATTTT
CASSVGGGDTQYF
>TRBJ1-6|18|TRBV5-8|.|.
TGTGCCAGCAGCTTGGTGTCGGGGCGGCAAGTCTATAATTCACCCCTCCACTTT
CASSLVSGRQVYNSPLHF
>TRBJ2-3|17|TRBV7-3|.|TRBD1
TGTGCCAGCAGCGCACAACGGACAGGGATTAGCACAGATACGCAGTATTTT
CASSAQRTGISTDTQYF
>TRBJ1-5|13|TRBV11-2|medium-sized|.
TGTGCCAGCAGCACGGGGATCGATGAGCCCCAGCATTTT
CASSTGIDEPQHF
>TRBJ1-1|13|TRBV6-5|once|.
TGTGCCAGCAGTACCCAGGGCGTGGGGGAAGCTTTCTTT
CASSTQGVGEAFF
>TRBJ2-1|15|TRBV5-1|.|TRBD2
TGCGCCAGCAGCTTAGTGACTAGCGGGATGAATGAGCAGTTCTTC
CASSLVTSGMNEQFF
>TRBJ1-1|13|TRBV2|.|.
TGTGCCAGCAGTGTGGACAGAGGCACTGAAGCTTTCTTT
CASSVDRGTEAFF
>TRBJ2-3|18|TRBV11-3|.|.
TGTGCCAGCAGCCGGGGAAACGGGGCGTGGGGTCGCACAGATACGCAGTATTTT
CASSRGNGAWGRTDTQYF
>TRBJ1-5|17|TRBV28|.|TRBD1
TGTGCCAGCAACCCGACAGGGGGCCAGGATAGCAATCAGCCCCAGCATTTT
CASNPTGGQDSNQPQHF
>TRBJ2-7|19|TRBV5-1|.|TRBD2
TGCGCCAGCAGCGCCCCGGGACTAGCACTCACGGGATTCCCCTACGAGCAGTACTTC
CASSAPGLALTGFPYEQYF
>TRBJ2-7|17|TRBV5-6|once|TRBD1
TGTGCCAGCAGCCTACCAGACAGGGGGCCGAGCTCCTACGAGCAGTACTTC
CASSLPDRGPSSYEQYF
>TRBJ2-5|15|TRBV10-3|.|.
TGTGCCATCAGTGATTCTGGCAGACTACAAGAGACCCAGTACTTC
CAISDSGRLQETQYF
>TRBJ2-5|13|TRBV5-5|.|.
TGTGCCAGCTTGCGGGGTGCACAAGAGACCCAGTACTTC
CASLRGAQETQYF
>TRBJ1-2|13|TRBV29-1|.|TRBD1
TGCAGCGAGAACGGACAGGGAGGCTATGGCTACACCTTC
CSENGQGGYGYTF
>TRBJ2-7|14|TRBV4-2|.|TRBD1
TGTGCCAGCAGCCCGGGACAGGGTGGTTACGAGCAGTACTTC
CASSPGQGGYEQYF
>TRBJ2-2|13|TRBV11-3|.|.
TGTGCCAGCAGCGTCGGGAACACCGGGGAGCTGTTTTTT
CASSVGNTGELFF
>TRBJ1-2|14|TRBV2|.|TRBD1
TGTGCCAGCGGGACAGGGTTGGGTAACTATGGCTACACCTTC
CASGTGLGNYGYTF
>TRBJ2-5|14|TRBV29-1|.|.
TGCAGCGTGCCCCGCGGGGAATTAATGGAGACCCAGTACTTC
CSVPRGELMETQYF
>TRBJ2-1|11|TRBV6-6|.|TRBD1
TGTGCCAGCAGAGGGGGCGATGAGCAGTTCTTC
CASRGGDEQFF
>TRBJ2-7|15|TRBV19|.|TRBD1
TGTGCCAGTAGCGCCCGGGACAGCGGCTCCTACGAGCAGTACTTC
CASSARDSGSYEQYF